These 6 T cell receptor beta chains originate from one sample sequenced in a study of cytomegalovirus exposure and HLA in healthy donors. The PCR ran on 60 Vbeta and 13 Jbeta primers. Method: immunoSEQ multiplex PCR; TCRdb's copy keeps in-frame clones and lacks some. This table has 95,000 to 110,000 clones, around a tenth appearing once. The sequenced material came from PBMCs. The receptors here all came from a man aged 40-50 years in good health and CMV-seropositive.

The rearrangement links TRBV10-3 to TRBJ2-1; 12 bases are a match to TRBD2. V trimming: 5 bases; J trimming: 10 bases; junction bases outside the gene matches: 9. Germline assignment: CDR1 ENHRY and CDR2 SYGVKD. The CDR3 has 15 residues. CDR3 sequence reads: CAISPSGRASGEQFF. CDR3 nucleotides: TGTGCCATCAGTCCTAGCGGGAGGGCCTCGGGGGAGCAGTTCTTC.

This CDR3 is CSVWTGATSGNTIYF. The DNA of the CDR3 is TGCAGCGTGTGGACAGGGGCAACCTCTGGAAACACCATATATTTT. The chain joins TRBV29-1 to TRBJ1-3; TRBD1 matches at 9 bases. CDR3 length: 15 residues. The junction had 6 bases not matched to a gene; V was cut back by 6 bases and J by 0 bases. In germline, CDR1 is SQVTM, CDR2 ANQGSEA.

V is TRBV19 and J is TRBJ1-1, with TRBD1 identical over 10 bases. The J segment lost 4 bases and the V segment lost 11 bases, leaving 13 bases of the junction unmatched. CDR1 LNHDA and CDR2 SQIVND come from the germline V gene (reference sequence). The CDR3 length is 15 residues. DNA for the CDR3: TGTGCCTCCACCGGGACAGGGGTGCTGGTCACTGAAGCTTTCTTT. Residues: CASTGTGVLVTEAFF. Together with reference TRBV19 and TRBJ1-1, the CDR3 gives the full variable domain: DGGITQSPKYLFRKEGQNVTLSCEQNLNHDAMYWYRQDPGQGLRLIYYSQIVNDFQKGDIAEGYSVSREKKESFPLTVTSAQKNPTAFYLCASTGTGVLVTEAFFGQGTRLTVV.

The chain is built from TRBV12-5 and TRBJ2-7; 10 positions agree with TRBD1. Germline V lookup: CDR1 LGHNT, CDR2 FRNRAP. Trimming took 7 bases from V and 4 from J; bases not matched to a gene: 7. The CDR3 is 14 residues long. CDR3 sequence reads: CASVRTGGRYEQYF. DNA for the CDR3: TGTGCTAGTGTCCGGACAGGGGGGCGGTACGAGCAGTACTTC.

This clone was seen a few times. V gene TRBV5-1 combines with J gene TRBJ2-5; 9 nucleotides line up with TRBD2. With V trimmed by 0 bases and J by 3 bases, 3 bases remained unmatched. Looked up from germline, CDR1 is SGHRS and CDR2 is YFSETQ. The CDR3 sequence is 15 residues long. The CDR3 sequence: CASSLAIAGEETQYF. CDR3 nucleotide sequence: TGCGCCAGCAGCTTGGCCATAGCGGGAGAAGAGACCCAGTACTTC. Full variable domain (outside the CDR3, taken from reference TRBV5-1 and TRBJ2-5): KAGVTQTPRYLIKTRGQQVTLSCSPISGHRSVSWYQQTPGQGLQFLFEYFSETQRNKGNFPGRFSGRQFSNSRSEMNVSTLELGDSALYLCASSLAIAGEETQYFGPGTRLLVL.

This chain joins TRBV30 and TRBJ2-3; D is uncertain. Germline V lookup: CDR1 GTSNPN, CDR2 SVGIG (reference sequence). This CDR3 has 12 amino acids. Trimming pared 1 base from V and 2 bases from J, leaving 4 bases between. CDR3 amino acids: CAWSDNTDTQYF. CDR3 coding DNA: TGTGCCTGGAGTGATAACACAGATACGCAGTATTTT.